These 29 T cell receptor beta chains were sequenced from one sample in a study of CD8+ T cells in alopecia areata. As for treatment: oral pan-JAK inhibitor, 5-10 mg twice daily. Extracted RNA was reverse transcribed, and the resulting cDNA served as sequencing template. Profiling relied on immunoSEQ multiplex PCR, and the TCRdb table lists in-frame clones only, not all of them. The data hold some 200,000 clones, with 45% to 65% observed a single time. Here the sequenced sample was CD4+ T cells sorted from blood, taken at week 4, from a patient treated with tofacitinib. These receptors originate from a human donor with alopecia areata.

The V call is TRBV6-1, the J call TRBJ2-7, with D possibly TRBD2 on 5 matching bases. The CDR3 runs to 15 residues. CDR1 is MNHNS and CDR2 is SASEGT in the germline V gene. V lost 1 base to trimming and J lost 3 bases, with 13 bases between them. CDR3 amino acids: CASSEGGSEGYEQYF. The DNA of the CDR3 is TGTGCCAGCAGTGAAGGAGGCAGTGAGGGCTACGAGCAGTACTTC.

This chain uses TRBV30 with TRBJ2-5; D remains ambiguous. The CDR3 is 11 amino acids. The germline gives CDR1 GTSNPN, CDR2 SVGIG (reference sequence). The V and J ends lost 5 bases and 3 bases respectively, with 7 bases between them. This CDR3 is CAWEAKETQYF. The CDR3 DNA follows: TGTGCCTGGGAGGCAAAAGAGACCCAGTACTTC.

The chain joins TRBV28 to TRBJ2-3, with 11 bases fitting TRBD2. The CDR3 has 15 amino acids. Looked up from germline, CDR1 is MDHEN and CDR2 is SYDVKM. The V gene end was trimmed by 7 bases and the J gene end by 4 bases; junction bases not matched to a gene: 7. The CDR3 loop reads CASTLSGGAADTQYF. The DNA of the CDR3 is TGTGCCAGCACCCTTAGCGGGGGGGCCGCAGATACGCAGTATTTT.

The chain uses TRBV7-2 and TRBJ2-7; TRBD2 is a possible D gene (6 bases). Deletions cut 3 bases from V and 5 bases from J, with 17 bases between. Germline V gene data show CDR1 as SGHTA and CDR2 as FQGNSA. The CDR3 is made up of 15 amino acids. The DNA for the CDR3 is TGTGCCAGCAGCTTTACCGGGACTTCCTACCACGAGCAGTACTTC. This gives the protein CASSFTGTSYHEQYF.

In DNA, the CDR3 is TGTGCCAGCAGCTTTGGAACACGGCGTGGGGTGGGGTACACTGAAGCTTTCTTT. Protein product: CASSFGTRRGVGYTEAFF. This chain links TRBV5-4 with TRBJ1-1; D gene ambiguous. From germline, CDR1 is SGHNT and CDR2 YYREEE (reference sequence). The ends were cut back, 2 bases at V and 3 bases at J, with 23 bases in the middle. This CDR3 has 18 amino acids.

The chain combines TRBV19 with TRBJ2-5; D unresolved. Trimming shortened V by 1 base and J by 4 bases, and 10 bases separated the two germline ends. The germline V gene has CDR1 LNHDA and CDR2 SQIVND (reference sequence). The CDR3 totals 14 residues. CDR3 sequence reads: CASSIVGKGETQYF. The DNA of the CDR3 is TGTGCCAGTAGTATAGTGGGAAAGGGAGAGACCCAGTACTTC. Filled out from reference TRBV19 and TRBJ2-5, the complete variable domain reads DGGITQSPKYLFRKEGQNVTLSCEQNLNHDAMYWYRQDPGQGLRLIYYSQIVNDFQKGDIAEGYSVSREKKESFPLTVTSAQKNPTAFYLCASSIVGKGETQYFGPGTRLLVL.

V and J are TRBV11-2 and TRBJ2-3; the match to TRBD1 covers 10 bases. The ends lost 5 bases at V and 2 bases at J; junction bases unmatched: 4. Germline CDR1 reads SGHAT; CDR2 reads FQNNGV. The CDR3 covers 15 residues. In DNA, the CDR3 is TGTGCCAGCAGCCCCGGGACAGGGGTCACAGATACGCAGTATTTT. It codes for CASSPGTGVTDTQYF.

Here the CDR3 DNA reads TGTGCCTGGAGTGTACGCAGTGACACTGAAGCTTTCTTT. It yields the protein CAWSVRSDTEAFF. This chain connects TRBV30 to TRBJ1-1; D is undetermined. Germline CDR1 is GTSNPN and CDR2 is SVGIG (reference sequence). Trimming took off 0 bases at V and 3 bases at J, with 8 bases between the two ends. The CDR3 length is 13 residues.

A single count supports this clone. The rearrangement joins TRBV6-1 to TRBJ2-7; D is unresolved. Trimming left V 3 bases short and J 3 bases short, with 3 bases between. The CDR3 loop spans 11 amino acids. The V gene's germline CDR1 is MNHNS and CDR2 SASEGT. The CDR3 sequence is CASSEFYEQYF. DNA for the CDR3: TGTGCCAGCAGTGAGTTCTACGAGCAGTACTTC.

The rearrangement uses TRBV10-3 and TRBJ2-1; D is unresolved. Germline-derived CDR1 and CDR2 are ENHRY and SYGVKD. This CDR3 is built from 12 residues. Between the trimmed V and J ends, which lost 0 bases and 9 bases, there was a span of 6 bases. CDR3 protein: CAISESRGEQFF. The CDR3 bases are TGTGCCATCAGTGAGTCGCGCGGTGAGCAGTTCTTC.

The chain employs TRBV4-1 and TRBJ1-2; D is undetermined. CDR3 length: 14 amino acids. Germline V lookup: CDR1 MGHRA, CDR2 YSYEKL. With 0 bases removed from V and 4 bases from J, the gap between germline ends came to 9 bases. The CDR3 region has the DNA TGCGCCAGCAGCCAAGATAGGATTGCCTATGGCTACACCTTC. Translating gives CASSQDRIAYGYTF.

This clone has just a few counts. The CDR3, as DNA: TGTGCCTGGAGTGTTCTTAGCCACTATGGCTACACCTTC. Translating it yields CAWSVLSHYGYTF. The chain links TRBV30 to TRBJ1-2; D uncertain. CDR1 is GTSNPN, CDR2 SVGIG, per germline (reference sequence). Deletions cut 0 bases from V and 3 bases from J, with 8 bases between. The CDR3 has 13 residues.

This chain joins TRBV9 and TRBJ1-4; the D gene is possibly TRBD1 (5 bases). This CDR3 spans 13 amino acids. V lost 3 bases, J lost 7 bases, and 10 bases lay in between. CDR1 and CDR2 (germline): SGDLS, YYNGEE. The CDR3 spells CASSERGVEKLFF. DNA for the CDR3: TGTGCCAGCAGCGAACGGGGCGTTGAAAAACTGTTTTTT. Using reference TRBV9 and TRBJ1-4 for the parts outside the CDR3, the full variable domain is DSGVTQTPKHLITATGQRVTLRCSPRSGDLSVYWYQQSLDQGLQFLIQYYNGEERAKGNILERFSAQQFPDLHSELNLSSLELGDSALYFCASSERGVEKLFFGSGTQLSVL.

The chain employs TRBV25-1 and TRBJ2-3; TRBD1 aligns across 9 bases. The CDR3 loop spans 14 amino acids. CDR1 is MGHDK, CDR2 SYGVNS, per germline. Unmatched junction bases numbered 8, after V lost 10 bases and J lost 3 bases. The CDR3 DNA reads as TGTGCCACCAGGGCAGGGACAGGGACAGATACGCAGTATTTT. This gives the protein CATRAGTGTDTQYF.

The chain combines TRBV5-6 with TRBJ2-4; TRBD2 matches at 7 bases. Per the germline V gene, CDR1 is SGHDT and CDR2 is YYEEEE. The CDR3 extends over 15 amino acids. J was trimmed by 7 bases and V by 0 bases; bases with no gene match: 7. The CDR3 sequence: CASSLASTGGNIQYF. The CDR3, as DNA: TGTGCCAGCAGCTTGGCCTCAACCGGGGGGAACATTCAGTACTTC.

The rearrangement joins TRBV2 to TRBJ2-1, with D unresolved. Germline V gene data show CDR1 as SNHLY and CDR2 as FYNNEI. The germline V and J ends were trimmed by 1 base and 4 bases, with 5 bases remaining between them. The CDR3 spans 13 residues. The CDR3 DNA sequence: TGTGCCAGCAGTGAAGGCGAGTACAATGAGCAGTTCTTC. Its protein product is CASSEGEYNEQFF.

The V gene is TRBV7-2, the J gene TRBJ1-6; D is uncertain. Trimming removed 2 bases at V and 0 bases at J, with 8 bases between. From germline, CDR1 is SGHTA and CDR2 FQGNSA. This CDR3 is 16 amino acids long. The CDR3 sequence: CASSLQQSSYNSPLHF. The CDR3, as DNA: TGTGCCAGCAGCTTACAACAGAGCTCCTATAATTCACCCCTCCACTTT.

J is TRBJ2-7 and V is TRBV14; a weak D match, TRBD2 (5 bases). V gave up 4 bases and J gave up 5 bases, with 15 bases separating them. The CDR3 is made up of 14 amino acids. Germline V gene data show CDR1 as SGHDN and CDR2 as FVKESK. CDR3 in DNA: TGTGCCAGCAGCCGATTAGCGTACTCTGACGAGCAGTACTTC. The encoded protein is CASSRLAYSDEQYF.

This clone turned up a few times. The V and J genes are TRBV2 and TRBJ2-1, with TRBD2 matching over 7 bases. This CDR3 comprises 14 residues. Trimming cost V 4 bases and J 2 bases; bases outside gene matches: 2. In germline, CDR1 is SNHLY, CDR2 FYNNEI. CDR3 nucleotide sequence: TGTGCCAGCAGTGGGCTAGCGGCCTACAATGAGCAGTTCTTC. Translated, it gives CASSGLAAYNEQFF.

The genes are TRBV29-1 and TRBJ1-2; D is possibly TRBD1 (5 bases). Germline V gives CDR1 SQVTM, CDR2 ANQGSEA. CDR3 length: 12 residues. The CDR3 is CRHRTNIYGYTF. Written as DNA, the CDR3 is TGCAGACACCGGACAAACATTTATGGCTACACCTTC.

The CDR3 DNA sequence: TGTGCCAGCAGTGGGTCTTCCAGGCAGCCCCAGCATTTT. Translation gives CASSGSSRQPQHF. This chain uses TRBV2 with TRBJ1-5; D unclear. This CDR3 region has 13 residues. Germline V CDR1 and CDR2: SNHLY, FYNNEI. V was pared by 4 bases and J by 7 bases, with 11 bases between.

This clone showed up just a few times. The same CDR3 also results from other DNA sequences found in this sample. The chain recombines TRBV29-1 with TRBJ2-5; D perhaps matches TRBD1 (5 bases). The CDR3 extends over 12 amino acids. V was cut by 4 bases and J by 1 base, with 7 bases left in between. Germline V lookup: CDR1 SQVTM, CDR2 ANQGSEA. CDR3 sequence reads: CSVGQGQETQYF. The CDR3 region has the DNA TGCAGCGTTGGGCAGGGCCAAGAGACCCAGTACTTC.

The chain combines TRBV15 with TRBJ2-3; 7 bases are shared with TRBD2. Trimming removed 1 base from V and 4 bases from J; junction bases left unmatched: 8. The CDR3 runs 16 residues. Germline V gene sequence: CDR1 LNHNV, CDR2 YYDKDF (reference sequence). In nucleotides, the CDR3 is TGTGCCACCAGCAGAGGGGGAGGGGCGCGGCCAGATACGCAGTATTTT. It encodes CATSRGGGARPDTQYF. Full variable domain (rest looked up from reference TRBV15 and TRBJ2-3): DAMVIQNPRYQVTQFGKPVTLSCSQTLNHNVMYWYQQKSSQAPKLLFHYYDKDFNNEADTPDNFQSRRPNTSFCFLDIRSPGLGDTAMYLCATSRGGGARPDTQYFGPGTRLTVL.

This chain joins TRBV7-6 and TRBJ2-7, with TRBD2 identical over 9 bases. The junction had 12 bases not matched to a gene; V was cut back by 5 bases and J by 7 bases. The CDR3 loop spans 15 amino acids. The germline gives CDR1 SGHVS, CDR2 FNYEAQ. The CDR3 bases are TGTGCCAGCAGCCGCGGACTAGCGACTAGTGGGGAGCAGTACTTC. It translates to CASSRGLATSGEQYF.

This clone was seen only once. The chain is built from TRBV7-2 and TRBJ2-7, with 11 bases lining up with TRBD1. CDR1 SGHTA and CDR2 FQGNSA come from the germline V gene. Losses at the gene ends were 6 bases for V and 2 bases for J; bases not matched to a gene: 6. This CDR3 spans 15 amino acids. CDR3 coding DNA: TGTGCCAGCAGTCATGGACAGGGGGCTCCCTACGAGCAGTACTTC. Its protein product is CASSHGQGAPYEQYF.

In this sample, this clone turned up a few times. The chain combines TRBV28 with TRBJ2-7; 7 bases line up with TRBD1. Germline CDR1 MDHEN, CDR2 SYDVKM. The CDR3 has 14 amino acids. The ends lost 3 bases at V and 12 bases at J; junction bases unmatched: 14. CDR3 sequence reads: CASSFQSYTGEWYF. CDR3 DNA: TGTGCCAGCAGTTTCCAATCTTATACAGGGGAGTGGTACTTC.

This clone was counted between two and nine times. This sequence joins TRBV11-2 and TRBJ2-5, with unresolved D. V gave up 3 bases and J gave up 2 bases, with 13 bases separating them. Germline V gene lookup returns CDR1 SGHAT and CDR2 FQNNGV. This CDR3 comprises 15 residues. The CDR3 region has the DNA TGTGCCAGCAGCTTTTCCACGACTCGACAAGAGACCCAGTACTTC. It is translated as CASSFSTTRQETQYF. The variable domain in full, with the rest retrieved from reference TRBV11-2 and TRBJ2-5, is EAGVAQSPRYKIIEKRQSVAFWCNPISGHATLYWYQQILGQGPKLLIQFQNNGVVDDSQLPKDRFSAERLKGVDSTLKIQPAKLEDSAVYLCASSFSTTRQETQYFGPGTRLLVL.

This rearrangement joins TRBV28 to TRBJ2-5; 8 bases line up with TRBD1. Trimming cost V 2 bases and J 5 bases; bases outside gene matches: 16. CDR1 and CDR2 (germline): MDHEN, SYDVKM. This CDR3 has 18 amino acids. The CDR3 loop is CASSLVGTGPPRMETQYF. The CDR3 DNA is TGTGCCAGCAGTTTAGTTGGGACAGGACCCCCCAGGATGGAGACCCAGTACTTC.

The chain carries TRBV5-1 and TRBJ2-7, with unresolved D. The CDR3 is made up of 14 amino acids. Germline V gene data show CDR1 as SGHRS and CDR2 as YFSETQ. V was pared by 5 bases and J by 2 bases, with 14 bases between. The CDR3 here is CASRALLNAYEQYF. The CDR3 DNA follows: TGCGCCAGCAGGGCCCTCCTTAACGCCTACGAGCAGTACTTC. The full variable domain, rest sourced from reference TRBV5-1 and TRBJ2-7, is KAGVTQTPRYLIKTRGQQVTLSCSPISGHRSVSWYQQTPGQGLQFLFEYFSETQRNKGNFPGRFSGRQFSNSRSEMNVSTLELGDSALYLCASRALLNAYEQYFGPGTRLTVT.